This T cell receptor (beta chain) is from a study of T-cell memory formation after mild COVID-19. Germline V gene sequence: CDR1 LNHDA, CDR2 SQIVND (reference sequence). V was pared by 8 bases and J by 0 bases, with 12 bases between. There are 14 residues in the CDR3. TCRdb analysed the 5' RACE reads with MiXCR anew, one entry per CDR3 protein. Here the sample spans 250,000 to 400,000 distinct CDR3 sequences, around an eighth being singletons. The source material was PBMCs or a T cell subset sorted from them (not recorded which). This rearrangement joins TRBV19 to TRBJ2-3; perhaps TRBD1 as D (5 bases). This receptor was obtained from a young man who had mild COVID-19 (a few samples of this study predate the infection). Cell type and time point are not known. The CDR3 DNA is TGTGCCAGTCTACCAGGGCCTAGCACAGATACGCAGTATTTT. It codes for CASLPGPSTDTQYF.